This T cell receptor beta chain was sequenced for a study of response to subunit inactivated influenza vaccine. From the RT-PCR reads, TCRdb called clonotypes with MiXCR, one entry per CDR3 protein. The repertoire includes around 480,000 distinct CDR3 sequences, 10% to 11% of them detected once, and less than 15% sits in the top ten. This clonotype was counted only a few times. The sequenced sample was PBMCs from blood, obtained 45 days after vaccination. The sequence was obtained from a man between 50 and 59 years old who received an inactivated influenza vaccine.

The CDR3 nucleotides are TGTGCCAGCAGCGTAGTGAGCGGGGAAGAGCAGTACTTC. This gives the protein CASSVVSGEEQYF. V gene TRBV9 combines with J gene TRBJ2-7; the match to TRBD2 covers 7 bases. The V gene's germline CDR1 is SGDLS and CDR2 YYNGEE. The CDR3 runs 13 residues. Trimming removed 0 bases from V and 7 bases from J; junction bases left unmatched: 4.